Listed here are 18 T cell receptor beta chains from one sample, sequenced in a study of blood T cell repertoires in COVID-19 (dated by TCRdb to about 2020). Libraries came from the immunoSEQ multiplex PCR assay. Held by TCRdb, this immuneACCESS table contains in-frame sequences only and omits some clones. Under half of the omission traces to an unresolved V gene where checked; the cause of the rest is unknown. The sample data list 200,000 to 250,000 clones, and approximately 91% of these were observed just once. 0.83% of the sample rests with the top ten. Specimen: peripheral blood. The receptors originated from a man aged 30-40 years with COVID-19, enrolled during active disease.

The V call is TRBV5-1, the J call TRBJ1-4; D call uncertain. This CDR3 comprises 14 residues. Germline V gives CDR1 SGHRS, CDR2 YFSETQ. V gave up 1 base and J gave up 0 bases, with 4 bases separating them. The CDR3 loop reads CASSLTTTNEKLFF. The CDR3, as DNA: TGCGCCAGCAGCTTGACAACAACTAATGAAAAACTGTTTTTT. Full variable domain (remainder filled in from reference TRBV5-1 and TRBJ1-4): KAGVTQTPRYLIKTRGQQVTLSCSPISGHRSVSWYQQTPGQGLQFLFEYFSETQRNKGNFPGRFSGRQFSNSRSEMNVSTLELGDSALYLCASSLTTTNEKLFFGSGTQLSVL.

The chain uses TRBV3-1 (or the pseudogene TRBV3-2) and TRBJ1-3; 7 nucleotides agree with TRBD1. The ends lost 2 bases at V and 2 bases at J; junction bases unmatched: 6. The CDR3 loop spans 16 amino acids. CDR1 LGHDT and CDR2 YNNKEL come from the germline V gene (reference sequence). CDR3 loop: CASSQSDREAGNTIYF. CDR3 nucleotide sequence: TGTGCCAGCAGCCAATCTGACAGGGAGGCTGGAAACACCATATATTTT.

The chain links TRBV19 to TRBJ1-2; D call uncertain. This CDR3 contains 15 residues. Germline V gene data show CDR1 as LNHDA and CDR2 as SQIVND (reference sequence). V gave up 1 base and J gave up 8 bases, with 17 bases separating them. The CDR3 DNA reads as TGTGCCAGTAGTATAGCCCCTGAGGTAGCCGGGGGCTACACCTTC. Its protein is CASSIAPEVAGGYTF.

In this sample, this clone turned up once. V usage is TRBV18 and J usage is TRBJ1-2; D call uncertain. Trimming stripped 0 bases from V and 5 bases from J, with 10 bases between. Germline lookup yields CDR1 KGHSH and CDR2 LQKENI. This CDR3 has 14 residues. CDR3 DNA: TGTGCCAGCTCACCACCGGAACAGCAATATGGCTACACCTTC. Translated, it gives CASSPPEQQYGYTF.

This chain uses TRBV27 with TRBJ2-2; 11 positions match TRBD2. With V trimmed by 5 bases and J by 3 bases, 11 bases remained unmatched. This CDR3 is 18 amino acids long. Germline assignment: CDR1 MNHEY and CDR2 SMNVEV (reference sequence). CDR3 sequence: CASSLHTSGGSHTGELFF. CDR3 coding DNA: TGTGCCAGCAGTCTGCACACTAGCGGGGGCTCACACACCGGGGAGCTGTTTTTT.

This chain uses TRBV7-9 with TRBJ1-1; 9 bases match TRBD1. This CDR3 comprises 17 residues. The germline V gene has CDR1 SEHNR and CDR2 FQNEAQ (reference sequence). Trimming at V came to 5 bases and at J to 0 bases, leaving 10 bases not matched to a gene. As DNA, the CDR3 is TGTGCCAGCAGCACCTGGACAGGGGCCGAATTGAACACTGAAGCTTTCTTT. It specifies CASSTWTGAELNTEAFF.

The chain employs TRBV25-1 and TRBJ2-1; the D is unclear. This CDR3 contains 13 residues. V was trimmed by 3 bases and J by 0 bases, leaving 3 bases between them. Germline CDR1 MGHDK, CDR2 SYGVNS. The DNA of the CDR3 is TGTGCCAGCAGTGATAGCTCCTACAATGAGCAGTTCTTC. This gives the protein CASSDSSYNEQFF.

Only one count was recorded for this clone. The chain couples TRBV2 to TRBJ1-4; 8 positions agree with TRBD1. Trimming at V came to 4 bases and at J to 7 bases, leaving 11 bases not matched to a gene. Germline V gene lookup returns CDR1 SNHLY and CDR2 FYNNEI. The length of the CDR3 is 16 residues. The CDR3: CASSGYPGGASEKLFF. The CDR3 nucleotides read TGTGCCAGCAGTGGGTACCCAGGGGGCGCATCTGAAAAACTGTTTTTT.

V is TRBV11-1 and J is TRBJ2-5; D gene ambiguous. Germline assignment: CDR1 SGHAT and CDR2 FQDESV (reference sequence). Trimming removed 1 base from V and 3 bases from J, with 6 bases in between. The CDR3 sequence is 13 residues long. For the CDR3, the DNA is TGTGCCAGCAGCTTAGGTGCAGAAGAGACCCAGTACTTC. As protein: CASSLGAEETQYF.

The chain recombines TRBV2 with TRBJ1-2; no clear D gene. The V gene lost 4 bases and the J gene lost 3 bases, with 9 bases spanning the gap. The CDR3 runs to 13 residues. In germline, CDR1 is SNHLY, CDR2 FYNNEI. Here the CDR3 reads CASSGASHYGYTF. The CDR3 coding sequence is TGTGCCAGCAGTGGGGCCAGCCACTATGGCTACACCTTC.

The chain couples TRBV10-3 to TRBJ2-7, with 7 nucleotides matching TRBD1. The germline gives CDR1 ENHRY, CDR2 SYGVKD. This CDR3 contains 16 residues. Trimming removed 1 base from V and 3 bases from J; junction bases left unmatched: 9. CDR3 region: CAISEYHEGTDYEQYF. The CDR3 DNA is TGTGCCATCAGTGAGTACCACGAAGGGACAGACTACGAGCAGTACTTC.

Remarks on this clone: Additional DNA sequences in this sample encode the identical CDR3. Here the CDR3 reads CASSQVATVGNTIYF. CDR3 nucleotides: TGCGCCAGCAGCCAAGTCGCGACAGTGGGAAACACCATATATTTT. J is TRBJ1-3 and V is TRBV4-1; D might be TRBD1 (5 bases). The CDR3 length is 15 residues. CDR1 and CDR2 (germline): MGHRA, YSYEKL. Trimming removed 1 base from V and 4 bases from J, with 11 bases in between.

J is TRBJ1-1 and V is TRBV7-2; TRBD1 is a possible D gene (6 bases). This CDR3 has 13 amino acids. V was clipped by 3 bases and J by 4 bases, with 9 bases between them. CDR1 and CDR2 from the germline V gene are SGHTA and FQGNSA. The CDR3 loop is CASSLRGGTEAFF. The CDR3 nucleotides are TGTGCCAGCAGCTTGAGAGGGGGCACTGAAGCTTTCTTT.

The gene calls are TRBV15 and TRBJ2-4; unclear D gene. The V gene lost 0 bases and the J gene lost 0 bases, with 9 bases spanning the gap. Germline lookup yields CDR1 LNHNV and CDR2 YYDKDF (reference sequence). The CDR3 runs 16 residues. The CDR3: CATSRDRLIAKNIQYF. The CDR3 DNA follows: TGTGCCACCAGCAGAGATCGGTTAATAGCCAAAAACATTCAGTACTTC.

This sequence joins TRBV10-3 and TRBJ2-1; D is perhaps TRBD1 (5 bases). Between the trimmed V and J ends, which lost 0 bases and 8 bases, there was a span of 11 bases. CDR3 length: 14 amino acids. CDR1 is ENHRY and CDR2 is SYGVKD in the germline V gene. CDR3 DNA: TGTGCCATCAGTGAGTCGGCCAGGGTGCATGAGCAGTTCTTC. This codes for CAISESARVHEQFF.

This chain uses TRBV29-1 with TRBJ1-3; possibly TRBD1 for D (6 bases). Germline V gives CDR1 SQVTM, CDR2 ANQGSEA. V shed 7 bases and J shed 0 bases, with 13 bases lying between them. The CDR3 sequence is 14 residues long. This chain's CDR3 is CSARTETSGNTIYF. CDR3 coding DNA: TGCAGCGCCCGGACAGAGACCTCTGGAAACACCATATATTTT.

This clone was observed a single time. The chain combines TRBV2 with TRBJ1-4; D might be TRBD1 (6 bases). CDR1 is SNHLY and CDR2 is FYNNEI in the germline V gene. The CDR3 length is 12 residues. Trimming took 5 bases from V and 7 from J, leaving 8 bases between them. The CDR3 protein is CASSWDIEKLFF. The CDR3 DNA is TGTGCCAGCAGTTGGGACATTGAAAAACTGTTTTTT.

The chain employs TRBV10-3 and TRBJ2-2, with D possibly TRBD1 on 7 matching bases. Germline V CDR1 and CDR2: ENHRY, SYGVKD. The length of the CDR3 is 16 residues. The V and J ends lost 4 bases and 2 bases respectively, with 14 bases between them. CDR3 in amino acids: CAISGGTAINTGELFF. CDR3 DNA: TGTGCCATCAGTGGCGGGACAGCGATTAACACCGGGGAGCTGTTTTTT.